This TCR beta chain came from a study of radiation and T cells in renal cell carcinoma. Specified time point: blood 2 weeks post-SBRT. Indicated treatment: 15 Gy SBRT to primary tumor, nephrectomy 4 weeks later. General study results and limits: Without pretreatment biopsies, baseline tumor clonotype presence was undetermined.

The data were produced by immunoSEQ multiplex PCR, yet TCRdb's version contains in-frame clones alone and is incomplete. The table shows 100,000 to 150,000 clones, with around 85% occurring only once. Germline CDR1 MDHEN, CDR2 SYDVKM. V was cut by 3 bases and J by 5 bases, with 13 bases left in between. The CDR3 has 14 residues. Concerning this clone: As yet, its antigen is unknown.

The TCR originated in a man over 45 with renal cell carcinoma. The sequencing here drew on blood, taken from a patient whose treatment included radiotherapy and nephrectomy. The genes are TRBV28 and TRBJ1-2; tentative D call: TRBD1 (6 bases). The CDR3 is CASSFLTGPYGYTF. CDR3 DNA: TGTGCCAGCAGTTTCCTTACAGGGCCTTATGGCTACACCTTC.